This TCR beta chain was observed in a study of T cell responses to AZD1222 COVID-19 vaccine. With 4 bases removed from V and 4 bases from J, the gap between germline ends came to 14 bases. Germline V gene sequence: CDR1 SNHLY, CDR2 FYNNEI. The CDR3 runs to 15 residues. Of note for this clone: Its specificity is not known.

Study-level points and caveats: Only a handful of AZD1222 recipients tested seropositive at baseline. There were repertoire samples only from the period after the peak T cell response.

Whether given at about 4 or about 12 weeks, second doses were pooled. Data came from immunoSEQ multiplex PCR; TCRdb stores just in-frame clones and leaves some out. The sample consists of 90,000 to 100,000 clones, around 85% of them appearing once. The clonotype comes from an adult who received the AZD1222 COVID-19 vaccine. The specimen comprised peripheral blood, sampled 28 days after the second AZD1222 dose. The rearrangement links TRBV2 to TRBJ1-5, with a weak D call TRBD1 (6 bases). CDR3 nucleotides: TGTGCCAGCAGTGCCGGACAGACGATTAATCAGCCCCAGCATTTT. Translation gives CASSAGQTINQPQHF. The variable domain in full, completed from reference TRBV2 and TRBJ1-5, reads EPEVTQTPSHQVTQMGQEVILRCVPISNHLYFYWYRQILGQKVEFLVSFYNNEISEKSEIFDDQFSVERPDGSNFTLKIRSTKLEDSAMYFCASSAGQTINQPQHFGDGTRLSIL.